The 10 T cell receptor beta chains below were found in one sample sequenced in a study of CD8 T cells in Susac syndrome. Random hexamers were used to reverse transcribe the RNA input (0.5 to 1 ug). MiXCR, applied by TCRdb to the immunoSEQ multiplex PCR reads, yields one record per CDR3 protein. In the table there are a few hundred thousand distinct CDR3 sequences, about 88% of which are singletons. Source material: CD8+ T cells from PBMCs. Receptors originate from a human donor with multiple sclerosis.

This sequence joins TRBV28 and TRBJ2-7; 10 bases are a match to TRBD1. Germline V lookup: CDR1 MDHEN, CDR2 SYDVKM. The CDR3 is 14 residues long. Trimming at V came to 3 bases and at J to 4 bases, leaving 3 bases not matched to a gene. CDR3 sequence reads: CASSFAGQGYEQYF. In DNA, the CDR3 is TGTGCCAGCAGTTTTGCGGGACAGGGGTACGAGCAGTACTTC.

The rearrangement uses TRBV19 and TRBJ2-1; the D gene is possibly TRBD2 (5 bases). V lost 8 bases and J 4 bases, leaving 15 bases between the germline ends. CDR3 length equals 14 residues. Germline V gives CDR1 LNHDA, CDR2 SQIVND (reference sequence). The CDR3 DNA follows: TGTGCCAGTGCTAGCCACCCTCAATACAATGAGCAGTTCTTC. Its protein is CASASHPQYNEQFF.

The chain uses TRBV27 and TRBJ2-1; a weak D match, TRBD1 (6 bases). CDR3 length equals 16 residues. Germline V gene data show CDR1 as MNHEY and CDR2 as SMNVEV (reference sequence). Trimming cost V 5 bases and J 0 bases, with 14 bases left between them. CDR3 DNA sequence: TGTGCCAGCAGTCAAACAGGGTTCAGCTCCTACAATGAGCAGTTCTTC. It codes for CASSQTGFSSYNEQFF.

V usage is TRBV13 and J usage is TRBJ2-1; no reliable D call. The germline V gene has CDR1 PRHDT and CDR2 FYEKMQ (reference sequence). This CDR3 region has 13 residues. V was cut by 5 bases and J by 7 bases, with 12 bases left in between. The DNA for the CDR3 is TGTGCCAGCAGCCACCGGTCGACTAATGAGCAGTTCTTC. Its translation: CASSHRSTNEQFF. The full variable domain, rest sourced from reference TRBV13 and TRBJ2-1, is AAGVIQSPRHLIKEKRETATLKCYPIPRHDTVYWYQQGPGQDPQFLISFYEKMQSDKGSIPDRFSAQQFSDYHSELNMSSLELGDSALYFCASSHRSTNEQFFGPGTRLTVL.

This chain joins TRBV12-3 or TRBV12-4 and TRBJ2-6, with D possibly TRBD2 on 6 matching bases. This CDR3 has 15 amino acids. V dropped 1 base and J dropped 3 bases, with 7 bases sitting between them. The CDR3 nucleotides read TGTGCCAGCAGTTTAGTCGGGGGTGGGGCCAACGTCCTGACTTTC. As protein: CASSLVGGGANVLTF.

The chain uses TRBV6-2 or TRBV6-3 and TRBJ2-7; possible D gene TRBD1, 5 bases. V dropped 5 bases and J dropped 7 bases, with 18 bases sitting between them. The CDR3 contains 14 residues. Germline lookup yields CDR1 MNHEY and CDR2 SVGEGT. The CDR3 nucleotides read TGTGCCAGCAGTAGTACAGGCCGCCTGAGGGAGCAGTACTTC. Translated: CASSSTGRLREQYF.

V and J are TRBV7-2 and TRBJ2-4, with 11 bases matching TRBD2. CDR3 size: 16 residues. The germline CDR1 and CDR2 sequences are SGHTA and FQGNSA. The ends lost 2 bases at V and 5 bases at J; junction bases unmatched: 5. The CDR3 bases are TGTGCCAGCAGCTTAATAGCGGGAGGGCCTCAAAACATTCAGTACTTC. It is translated as CASSLIAGGPQNIQYF.

In its sample, this clonotype was seen a few times. A junction boundary mismatches the germline segment, possibly from a read error. The chain has TRBV7-2 and TRBJ2-5; 8 positions match TRBD2. The germline V gene has CDR1 SGHTA and CDR2 FQGNSA. The CDR3 loop spans 18 amino acids. This CDR3 reads CASSLVRTSGPYQETQYF. CDR3 bases: TGTGCCAGCAGCTTAGTCCGAACTAGCGGACCCTACCAGGAGACCCAGTACTTC.

The genes are TRBV4-1 and TRBJ1-2; tentative D call: TRBD1 (5 bases). Trimming shortened V by 0 bases and J by 13 bases, and 21 bases separated the two germline ends. Germline CDR1 reads MGHRA; CDR2 reads YSYEKL. The CDR3 length is 15 residues. CDR3 loop: CASSQERSGGTGPTF. Written as DNA, the CDR3 is TGCGCCAGCAGCCAAGAACGGAGTGGGGGGACGGGCCCCACCTTC.

V and J are TRBV11-2 and TRBJ2-1; possibly TRBD2 for D (5 bases). The CDR3 is 13 amino acids. V lost 5 bases, J lost 13 bases, and 18 bases lay in between. Germline loops: CDR1 SGHAT, CDR2 FQNNGV. The CDR3 loop reads CASSARLRTPQFF. CDR3 nucleotides: TGTGCCAGCAGCGCACGCCTTCGGACTCCCCAGTTCTTC.